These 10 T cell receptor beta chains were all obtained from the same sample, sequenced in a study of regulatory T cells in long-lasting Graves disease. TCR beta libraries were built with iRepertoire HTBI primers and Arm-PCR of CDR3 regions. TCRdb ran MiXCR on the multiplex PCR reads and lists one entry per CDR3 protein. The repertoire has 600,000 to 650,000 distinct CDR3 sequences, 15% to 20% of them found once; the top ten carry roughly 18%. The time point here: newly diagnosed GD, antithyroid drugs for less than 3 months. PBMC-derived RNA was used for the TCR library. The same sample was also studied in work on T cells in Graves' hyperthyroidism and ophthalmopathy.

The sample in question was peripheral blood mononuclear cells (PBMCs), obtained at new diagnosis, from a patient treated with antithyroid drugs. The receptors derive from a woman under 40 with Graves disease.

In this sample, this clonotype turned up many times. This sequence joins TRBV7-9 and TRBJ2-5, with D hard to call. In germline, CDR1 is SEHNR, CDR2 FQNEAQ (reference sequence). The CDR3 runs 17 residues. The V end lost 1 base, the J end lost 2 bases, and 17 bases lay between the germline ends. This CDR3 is CASSLGGLPPLQETQYF. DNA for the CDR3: TGTGCCAGCAGCTTAGGTGGGCTGCCTCCCCTTCAAGAGACCCAGTACTTC.

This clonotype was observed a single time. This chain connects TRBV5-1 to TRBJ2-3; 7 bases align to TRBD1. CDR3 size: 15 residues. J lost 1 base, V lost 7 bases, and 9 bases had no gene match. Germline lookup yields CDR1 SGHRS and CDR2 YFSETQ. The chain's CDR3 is CASVPTGSGTDTQYF. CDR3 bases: TGCGCCAGCGTCCCGACAGGGTCGGGCACAGATACGCAGTATTTT.

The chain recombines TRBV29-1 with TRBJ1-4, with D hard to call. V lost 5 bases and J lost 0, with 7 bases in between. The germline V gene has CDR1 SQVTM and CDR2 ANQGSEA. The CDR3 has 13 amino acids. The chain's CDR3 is CSVLTPTNEKLFF. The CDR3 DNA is TGCAGCGTTTTGACCCCAACTAATGAAAAACTGTTTTTT.

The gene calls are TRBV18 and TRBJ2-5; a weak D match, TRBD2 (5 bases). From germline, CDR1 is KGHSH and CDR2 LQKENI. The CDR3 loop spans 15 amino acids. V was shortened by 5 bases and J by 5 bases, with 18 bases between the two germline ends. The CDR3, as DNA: TGTGCCAGCTCAGGGTACCAGGACTTTGGTGAGACCCAGTACTTC. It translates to CASSGYQDFGETQYF.

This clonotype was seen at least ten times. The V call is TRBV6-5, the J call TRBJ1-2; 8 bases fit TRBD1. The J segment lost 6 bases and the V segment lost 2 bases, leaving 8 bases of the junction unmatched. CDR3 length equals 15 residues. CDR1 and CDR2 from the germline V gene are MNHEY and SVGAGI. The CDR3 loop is CASSYADRVRHGYTF. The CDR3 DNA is TGTGCCAGCAGTTACGCGGACAGGGTTCGTCATGGCTACACCTTC.

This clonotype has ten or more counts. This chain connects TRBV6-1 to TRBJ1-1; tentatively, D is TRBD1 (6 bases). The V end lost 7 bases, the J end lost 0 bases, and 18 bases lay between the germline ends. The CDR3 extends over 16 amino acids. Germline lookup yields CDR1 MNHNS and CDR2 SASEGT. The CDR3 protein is CASIYRGGGMNTEAFF. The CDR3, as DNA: TGTGCCAGCATCTATAGAGGGGGGGGCATGAACACTGAAGCTTTCTTT.

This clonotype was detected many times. CDR3 nucleotides: TGTGCCAGCAGCCCGGAGACAGGGGGCGAGGTTGGCTACACCTTC. Protein sequence: CASSPETGGEVGYTF. The chain recombines TRBV7-3 with TRBJ1-2, with 10 bases identical to TRBD1. Germline V gene data show CDR1 as SGHTA and CDR2 as FQGTGA. The ends lost 5 bases at V and 7 bases at J; junction bases unmatched: 10. The CDR3 covers 15 residues. The full variable domain, with the rest looked up from reference TRBV7-3 and TRBJ1-2, is GAGVSQTPSNKVTEKGKYVELRCDPISGHTALYWYRQSLGQGPEFLIYFQGTGAADDSGLPNDRFFAVRPEGSVSTLKIQRTERGDSAVYLCASSPETGGEVGYTFGSGTRLTVV.

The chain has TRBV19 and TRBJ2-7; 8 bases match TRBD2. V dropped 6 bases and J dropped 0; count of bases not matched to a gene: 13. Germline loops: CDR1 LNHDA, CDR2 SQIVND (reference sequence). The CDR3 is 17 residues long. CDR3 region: CASRHQNSGDSSYEQYF. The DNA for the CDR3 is TGTGCCAGTAGACACCAAAATAGCGGGGATAGCTCCTACGAGCAGTACTTC.

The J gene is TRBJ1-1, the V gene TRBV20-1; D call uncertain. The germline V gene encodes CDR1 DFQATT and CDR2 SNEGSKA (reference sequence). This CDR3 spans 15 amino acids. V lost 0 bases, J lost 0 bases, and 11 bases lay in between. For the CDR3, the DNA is TGCAGTGCTAGAGACCTAAGAAGGGTGAACACTGAAGCTTTCTTT. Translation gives CSARDLRRVNTEAFF.

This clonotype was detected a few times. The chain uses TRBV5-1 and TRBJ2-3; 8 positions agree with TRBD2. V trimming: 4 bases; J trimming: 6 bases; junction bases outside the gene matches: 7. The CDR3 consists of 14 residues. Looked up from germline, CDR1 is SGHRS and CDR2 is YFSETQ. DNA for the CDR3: TGCGCCAGCAGCGACGGGACTAGTTACGATACGCAGTATTTT. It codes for CASSDGTSYDTQYF.